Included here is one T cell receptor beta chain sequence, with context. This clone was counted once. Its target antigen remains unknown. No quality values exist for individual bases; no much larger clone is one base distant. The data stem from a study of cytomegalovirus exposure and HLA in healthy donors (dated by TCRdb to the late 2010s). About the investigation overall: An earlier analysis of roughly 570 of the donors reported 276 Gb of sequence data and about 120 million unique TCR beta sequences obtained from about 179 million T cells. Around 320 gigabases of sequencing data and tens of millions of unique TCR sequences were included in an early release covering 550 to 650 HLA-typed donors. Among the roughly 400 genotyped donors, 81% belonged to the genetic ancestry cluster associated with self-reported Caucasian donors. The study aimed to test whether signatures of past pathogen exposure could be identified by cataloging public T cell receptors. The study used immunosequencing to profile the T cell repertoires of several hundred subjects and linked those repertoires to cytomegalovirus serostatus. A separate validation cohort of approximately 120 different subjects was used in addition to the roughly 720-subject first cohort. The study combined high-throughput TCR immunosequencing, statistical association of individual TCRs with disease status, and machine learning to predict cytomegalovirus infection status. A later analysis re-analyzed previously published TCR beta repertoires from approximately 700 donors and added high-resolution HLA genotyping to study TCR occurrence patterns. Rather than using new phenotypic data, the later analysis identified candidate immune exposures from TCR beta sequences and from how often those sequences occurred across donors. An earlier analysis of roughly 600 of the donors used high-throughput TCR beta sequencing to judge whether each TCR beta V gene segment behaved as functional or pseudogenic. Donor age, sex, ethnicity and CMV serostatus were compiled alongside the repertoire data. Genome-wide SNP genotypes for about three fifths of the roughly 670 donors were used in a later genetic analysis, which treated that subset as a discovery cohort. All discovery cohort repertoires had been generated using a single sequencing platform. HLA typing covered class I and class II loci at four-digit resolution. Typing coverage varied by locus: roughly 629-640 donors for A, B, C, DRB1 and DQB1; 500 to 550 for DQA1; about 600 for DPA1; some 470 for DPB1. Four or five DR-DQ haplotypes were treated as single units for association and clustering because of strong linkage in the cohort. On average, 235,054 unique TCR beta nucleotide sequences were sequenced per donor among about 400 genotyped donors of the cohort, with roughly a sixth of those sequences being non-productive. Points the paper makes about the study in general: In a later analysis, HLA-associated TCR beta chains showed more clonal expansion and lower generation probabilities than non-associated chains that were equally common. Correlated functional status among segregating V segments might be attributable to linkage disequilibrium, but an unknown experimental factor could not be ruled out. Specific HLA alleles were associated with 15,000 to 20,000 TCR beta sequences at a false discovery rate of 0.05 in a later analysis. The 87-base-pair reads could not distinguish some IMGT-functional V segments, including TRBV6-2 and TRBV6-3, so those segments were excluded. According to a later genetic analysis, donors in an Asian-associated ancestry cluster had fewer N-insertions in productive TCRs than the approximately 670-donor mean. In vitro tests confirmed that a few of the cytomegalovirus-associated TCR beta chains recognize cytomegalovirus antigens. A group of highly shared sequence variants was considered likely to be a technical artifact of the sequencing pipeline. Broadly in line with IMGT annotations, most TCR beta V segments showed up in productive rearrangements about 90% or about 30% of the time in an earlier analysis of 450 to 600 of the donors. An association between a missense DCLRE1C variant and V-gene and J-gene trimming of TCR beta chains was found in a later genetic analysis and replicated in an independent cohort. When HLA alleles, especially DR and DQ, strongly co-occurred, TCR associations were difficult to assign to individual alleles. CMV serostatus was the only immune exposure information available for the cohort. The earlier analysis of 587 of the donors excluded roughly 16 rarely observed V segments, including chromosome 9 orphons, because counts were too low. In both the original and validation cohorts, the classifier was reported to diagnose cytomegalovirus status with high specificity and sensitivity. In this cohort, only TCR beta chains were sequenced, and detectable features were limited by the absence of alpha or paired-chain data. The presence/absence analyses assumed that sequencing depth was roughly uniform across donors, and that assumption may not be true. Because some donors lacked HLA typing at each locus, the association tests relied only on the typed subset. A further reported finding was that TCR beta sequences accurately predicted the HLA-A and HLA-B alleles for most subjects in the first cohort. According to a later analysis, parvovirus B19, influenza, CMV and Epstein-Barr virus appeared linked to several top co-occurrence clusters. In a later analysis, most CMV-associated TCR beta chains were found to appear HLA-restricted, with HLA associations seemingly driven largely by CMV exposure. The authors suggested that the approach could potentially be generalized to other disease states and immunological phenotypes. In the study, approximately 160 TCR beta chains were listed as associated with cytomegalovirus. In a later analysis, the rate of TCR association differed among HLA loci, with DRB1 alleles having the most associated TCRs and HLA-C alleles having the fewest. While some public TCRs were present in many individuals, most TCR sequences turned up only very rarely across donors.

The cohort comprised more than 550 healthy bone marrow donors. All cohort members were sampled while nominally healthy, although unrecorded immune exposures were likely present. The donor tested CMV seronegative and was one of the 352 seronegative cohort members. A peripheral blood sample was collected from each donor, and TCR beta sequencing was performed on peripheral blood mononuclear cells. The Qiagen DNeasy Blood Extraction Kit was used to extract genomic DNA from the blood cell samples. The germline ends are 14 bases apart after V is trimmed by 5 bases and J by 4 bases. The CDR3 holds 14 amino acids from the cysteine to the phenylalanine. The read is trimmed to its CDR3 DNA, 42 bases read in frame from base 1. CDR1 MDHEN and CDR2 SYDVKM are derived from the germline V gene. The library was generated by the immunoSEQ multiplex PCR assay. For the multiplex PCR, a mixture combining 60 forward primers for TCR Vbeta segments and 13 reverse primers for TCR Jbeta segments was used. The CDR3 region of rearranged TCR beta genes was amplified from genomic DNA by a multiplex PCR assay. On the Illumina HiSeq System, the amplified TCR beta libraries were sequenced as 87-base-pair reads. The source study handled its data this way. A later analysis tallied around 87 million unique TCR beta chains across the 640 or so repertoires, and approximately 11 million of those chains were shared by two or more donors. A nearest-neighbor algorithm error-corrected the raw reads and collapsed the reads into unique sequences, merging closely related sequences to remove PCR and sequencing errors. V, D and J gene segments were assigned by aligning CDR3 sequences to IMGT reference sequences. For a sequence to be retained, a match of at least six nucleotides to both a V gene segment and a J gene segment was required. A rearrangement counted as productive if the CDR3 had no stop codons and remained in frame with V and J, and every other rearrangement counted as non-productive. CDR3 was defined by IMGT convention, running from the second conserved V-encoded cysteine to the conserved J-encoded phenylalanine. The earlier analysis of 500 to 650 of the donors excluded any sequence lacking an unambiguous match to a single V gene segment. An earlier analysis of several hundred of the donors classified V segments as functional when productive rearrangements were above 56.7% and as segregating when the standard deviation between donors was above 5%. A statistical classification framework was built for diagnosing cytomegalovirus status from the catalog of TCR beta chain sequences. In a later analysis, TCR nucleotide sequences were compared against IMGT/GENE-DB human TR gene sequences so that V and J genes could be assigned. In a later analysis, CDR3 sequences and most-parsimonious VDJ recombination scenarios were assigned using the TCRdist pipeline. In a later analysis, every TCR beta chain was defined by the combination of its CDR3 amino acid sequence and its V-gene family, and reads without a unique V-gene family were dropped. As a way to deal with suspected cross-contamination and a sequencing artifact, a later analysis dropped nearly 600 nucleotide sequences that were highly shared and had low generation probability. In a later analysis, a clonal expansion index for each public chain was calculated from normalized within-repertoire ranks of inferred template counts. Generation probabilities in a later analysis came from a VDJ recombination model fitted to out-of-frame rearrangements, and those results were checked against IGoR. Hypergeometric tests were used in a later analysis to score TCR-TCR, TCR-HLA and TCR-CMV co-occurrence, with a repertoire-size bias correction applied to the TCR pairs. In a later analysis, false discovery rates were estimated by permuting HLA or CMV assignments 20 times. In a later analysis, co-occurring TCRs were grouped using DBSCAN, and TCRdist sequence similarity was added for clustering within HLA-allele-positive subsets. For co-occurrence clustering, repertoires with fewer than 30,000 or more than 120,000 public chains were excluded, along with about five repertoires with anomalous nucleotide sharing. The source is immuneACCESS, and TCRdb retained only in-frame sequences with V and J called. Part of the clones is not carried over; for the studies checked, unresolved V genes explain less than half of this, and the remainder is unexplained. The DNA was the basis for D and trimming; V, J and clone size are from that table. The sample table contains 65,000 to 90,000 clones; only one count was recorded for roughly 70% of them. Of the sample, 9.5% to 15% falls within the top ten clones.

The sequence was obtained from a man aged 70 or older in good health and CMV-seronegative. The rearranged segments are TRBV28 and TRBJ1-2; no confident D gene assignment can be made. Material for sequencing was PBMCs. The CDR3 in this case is CASSRSGLLYGYTF. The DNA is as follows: TGTGCCAGCAGTCGTTCGGGTCTCCTCTATGGCTACACCTTC.